This TCR beta chain was documented in a study of early stage breast cancer tumors. The table came from immunoSEQ multiplex PCR; TCRdb's copy has only in-frame clones and leaves some out. This sample has fewer than 15,000 clones, with about 81% found just once. Trimming at V came to 4 bases and at J to 4 bases, leaving 3 bases not matched to a gene. The CDR3 is 13 residues long. Looked up from germline, CDR1 is KGHSY and CDR2 is FQNENV. The V gene is TRBV16, the J gene TRBJ1-2, with 7 nucleotides matching TRBD1. Sequencing input: normal breast tissue next to the tumor. The receptor was isolated from a person in their thirties with breast cancer. The CDR3 spells CASSLGTAYGYTF. In DNA form, the CDR3 reads TGTGCCAGCAGCCTCGGGACAGCCTATGGCTACACCTTC.